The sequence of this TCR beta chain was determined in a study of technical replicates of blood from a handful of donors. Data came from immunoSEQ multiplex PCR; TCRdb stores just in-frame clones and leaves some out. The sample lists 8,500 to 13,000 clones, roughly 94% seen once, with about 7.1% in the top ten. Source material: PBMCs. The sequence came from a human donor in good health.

DNA for the CDR3: TGTGCCAGCAGCGTGCGACTAGCGGGAAGCACAGATACGCAGTATTTT. It translates to CASSVRLAGSTDTQYF. The J gene is TRBJ2-3, the V gene TRBV7-3; the match to TRBD2 covers 11 bases. Trimming took 5 bases from V and 0 from J; bases not matched to a gene: 4. This CDR3 contains 16 residues. Per germline, CDR1 SGHTA and CDR2 FQGTGA.